Below, 13 T cell receptor beta chains from the same sample are listed, as sequenced in a study of shared clonotypes between healthy human individuals (dated by TCRdb to the early 2020s). For the CD8 naive samples, CD45RO-negative cells were positively selected for CCR7, yielding a CD45RA+CCR7+ population from which TemRA cells were excluded. Library prep was done by the immunoSEQ multiplex PCR assay. The table was pulled from immuneACCESS by TCRdb, which kept in-frame rearrangements only. Such tables lose some clones; where checked, under half of the loss comes from unresolved V genes, and the rest has no known cause. The sample contains around 2,000,000 clones, 93% of them found a single time. The ten largest account for around 1.7% of the sample. The sequenced sample consisted of naive CD8+ T cells from PBMCs. Per the publication, the cell subset or site label means: CD45RA+CCR7+. The receptors derive from a man aged 18 to 35 in good health. Some clones in this sample may be carry-over from other donors' samples.

This sequence joins TRBV2 and TRBJ1-2; 7 bases match TRBD1. V lost 7 bases and J lost 4; bases outside the gene matches: 9. Germline V gene lookup returns CDR1 SNHLY and CDR2 FYNNEI. The CDR3 has 14 residues. For the CDR3, the DNA is TGTGCCAGCACCCACCGGGACAGCCTCTATGGCTACACCTTC. Encoded protein: CASTHRDSLYGYTF.

Points on this clone: Other DNA variants within this sample encode the same CDR3. The chain carries TRBV9 and TRBJ1-1; D may be TRBD1 (5 bases). Trimming shortened V by 0 bases and J by 5 bases, and 14 bases separated the two germline ends. The CDR3 spans 15 residues. Germline V gives CDR1 SGDLS, CDR2 YYNGEE. The CDR3: CASSVGRGLGTEAFF. CDR3 nucleotides: TGTGCCAGCAGCGTAGGAAGGGGTTTGGGGACTGAAGCTTTCTTT.

This rearrangement joins TRBV7-8 to TRBJ1-1, with a weak D call TRBD1 (5 bases). This CDR3 comprises 12 residues. V lost 3 bases and J lost 8, with 10 bases in between. From germline, CDR1 is SGHVS and CDR2 FQNEAQ. As DNA, the CDR3 is TGTGCCAGCAGCTTCTTAGGGGACGAAGCTTTCTTT. This gives the protein CASSFLGDEAFF.

Comment on this clone: Different DNA sequences within this sample yield the same CDR3. This chain connects TRBV9 to TRBJ2-7; no reliable D call. The germline CDR1 and CDR2 sequences are SGDLS and YYNGEE. This CDR3 contains 13 residues. The V end was cut by 2 bases, the J end by 5 bases, with 11 bases between. The CDR3 coding sequence is TGTGCCAGCAGCGTTGGGGTTCGCCACGAGCAGTACTTC. It codes for CASSVGVRHEQYF.

The chain combines TRBV7-9 with TRBJ1-5; TRBD1 agrees at 9 bases. Trimming at V came to 5 bases and at J to 5 bases, leaving 10 bases not matched to a gene. The CDR3 has 16 residues. The germline CDR1 and CDR2 sequences are SEHNR and FQNEAQ (reference sequence). CDR3 sequence reads: CASSPTGTGTDQPQHF. CDR3 in DNA: TGTGCCAGCAGCCCAACCGGGACAGGGACGGATCAGCCCCAGCATTTT.

The V and J genes are TRBV9 and TRBJ2-1; 10 bases fit TRBD1. Germline V gene lookup returns CDR1 SGDLS and CDR2 YYNGEE. Trimming cost V 3 bases and J 7 bases; bases outside gene matches: 10. The CDR3 sequence is 16 residues long. The CDR3 coding sequence is TGTGCCAGCAGCGCCTCGGTGACAGGGGGCTGGAATGAGCAGTTCTTC. As protein: CASSASVTGGWNEQFF.

This clone was counted a single time. V and J are TRBV19 and TRBJ2-3; no clear D. Germline V gene sequence: CDR1 LNHDA, CDR2 SQIVND (reference sequence). This CDR3 comprises 14 residues. Trimming removed 8 bases from V and 2 bases from J, with 14 bases in between. This CDR3 reads CASDSPSNTDTQYF. In DNA form, the CDR3 reads TGTGCCAGTGACTCTCCCTCTAACACAGATACGCAGTATTTT. Looking up the rest from reference TRBV19 and TRBJ2-3 gives the full variable domain: DGGITQSPKYLFRKEGQNVTLSCEQNLNHDAMYWYRQDPGQGLRLIYYSQIVNDFQKGDIAEGYSVSREKKESFPLTVTSAQKNPTAFYLCASDSPSNTDTQYFGPGTRLTVL.

A remark on this clone: Other DNA sequences in this sample translate to the same CDR3. The chain carries TRBV19 and TRBJ2-1; TRBD2 matches 10 bases. Trimming removed 4 bases from V and 7 bases from J; junction bases left unmatched: 7. Per the germline V gene, CDR1 is LNHDA and CDR2 is SQIVND (reference sequence). There are 15 residues in the CDR3. The CDR3 DNA reads TGTGCCAGTAGTAGCCTAGCGGGAGTAGGTAATGAGCAGTTCTTC. Protein sequence: CASSSLAGVGNEQFF.

V is TRBV19 and J is TRBJ2-1; TRBD1 matches 7 bases. Trimming took 5 bases from V and 6 from J; bases not matched to a gene: 10. Germline V gene data show CDR1 as LNHDA and CDR2 as SQIVND (reference sequence). This CDR3 contains 15 residues. The CDR3 nucleotides are TGTGCCAGTAGTTTAATGTCGACAGGGCGCAATGAGCAGTTCTTC. It codes for CASSLMSTGRNEQFF. Based on the CDR3 plus reference TRBV19 and TRBJ2-1, the full variable domain is DGGITQSPKYLFRKEGQNVTLSCEQNLNHDAMYWYRQDPGQGLRLIYYSQIVNDFQKGDIAEGYSVSREKKESFPLTVTSAQKNPTAFYLCASSLMSTGRNEQFFGPGTRLTVL.

V usage is TRBV4-1 and J usage is TRBJ2-1; 11 nucleotides line up with TRBD2. J gave up 9 bases and V 2 bases, and 0 bases lay outside the gene matches. This CDR3 contains 13 residues. The V gene's germline CDR1 is MGHRA and CDR2 YSYEKL. CDR3 sequence: CASSQTSGGEQFF. The CDR3 nucleotides read TGCGCCAGCAGCCAAACTAGCGGGGGTGAGCAGTTCTTC.

The CDR3 DNA reads TGTGCCAGCAGCGGGAGGACAGGACCCCCCTACGAGCAGTACTTC. Amino acid sequence: CASSGRTGPPYEQYF. The V and J genes are TRBV7-9 and TRBJ2-7; perhaps TRBD1 as D (7 bases). Germline lookup yields CDR1 SEHNR and CDR2 FQNEAQ (reference sequence). V was shortened by 5 bases and J by 2 bases, with 16 bases between the two germline ends. The CDR3 sequence is 15 residues long.

The chain employs TRBV27 and TRBJ2-2; 7 nucleotides agree with TRBD2. The CDR3 consists of 17 residues. Germline assignment: CDR1 MNHEY and CDR2 SMNVEV (reference sequence). The V segment lost 11 bases and the J segment 5 bases; nucleotides outside the gene matches: 20. The CDR3 sequence: CAQPYGGRERGTGELFF. The CDR3 DNA reads as TGTGCCCAACCGTACGGCGGGCGGGAGAGAGGAACCGGGGAGCTGTTTTTT.

The CDR3 DNA reads TGTGCCAGCGGGACCGGGACTAGCGGTTGGGCGAACACCGGGGAGCTGTTTTTT. Protein: CASGTGTSGWANTGELFF. The chain uses TRBV10-3 and TRBJ2-2; 11 bases map to TRBD2. Germline loops: CDR1 ENHRY, CDR2 SYGVKD. V was pared by 10 bases and J by 0 bases, with 13 bases of the junction left unmatched. CDR3 size: 18 residues.